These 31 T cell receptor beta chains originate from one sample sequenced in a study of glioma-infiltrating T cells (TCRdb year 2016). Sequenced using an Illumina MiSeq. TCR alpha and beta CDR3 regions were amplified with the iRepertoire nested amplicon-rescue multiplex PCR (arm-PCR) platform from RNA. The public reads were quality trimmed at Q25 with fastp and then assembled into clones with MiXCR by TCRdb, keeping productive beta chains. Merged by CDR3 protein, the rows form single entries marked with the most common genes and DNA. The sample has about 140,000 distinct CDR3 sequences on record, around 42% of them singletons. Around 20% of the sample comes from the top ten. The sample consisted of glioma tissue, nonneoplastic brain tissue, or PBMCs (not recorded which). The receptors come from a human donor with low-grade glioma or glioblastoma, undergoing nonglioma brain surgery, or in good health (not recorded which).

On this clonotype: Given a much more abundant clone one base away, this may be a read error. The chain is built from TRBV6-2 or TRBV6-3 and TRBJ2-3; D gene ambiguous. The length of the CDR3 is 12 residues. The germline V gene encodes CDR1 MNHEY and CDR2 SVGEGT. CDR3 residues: CDSRTYTDTQYF. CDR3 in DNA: TGTGACAGCAGGACCTACACAGATACGCAGTATTTT.

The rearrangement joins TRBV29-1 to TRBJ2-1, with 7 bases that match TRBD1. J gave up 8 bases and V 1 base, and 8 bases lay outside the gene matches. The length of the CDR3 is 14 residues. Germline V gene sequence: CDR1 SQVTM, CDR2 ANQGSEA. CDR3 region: CSVEGRQGRDEQFF. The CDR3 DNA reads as TGCAGCGTTGAAGGGCGACAGGGTCGGGATGAGCAGTTCTTC.

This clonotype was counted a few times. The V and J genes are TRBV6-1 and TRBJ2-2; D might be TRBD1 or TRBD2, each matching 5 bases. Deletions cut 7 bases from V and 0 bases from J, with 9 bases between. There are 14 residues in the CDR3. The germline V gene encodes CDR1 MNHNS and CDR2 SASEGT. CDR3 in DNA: TGTGCCAGCATTGGGACCTCGAACACCGGGGAGCTGTTTTTT. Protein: CASIGTSNTGELFF.

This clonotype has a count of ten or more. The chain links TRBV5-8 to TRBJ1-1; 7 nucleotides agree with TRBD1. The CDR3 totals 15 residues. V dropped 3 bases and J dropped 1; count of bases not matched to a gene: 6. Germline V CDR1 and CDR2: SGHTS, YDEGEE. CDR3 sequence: CASSSAGQQNTEAFF. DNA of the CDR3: TGTGCCAGCAGCTCAGCGGGACAGCAGAACACTGAAGCTTTCTTT.

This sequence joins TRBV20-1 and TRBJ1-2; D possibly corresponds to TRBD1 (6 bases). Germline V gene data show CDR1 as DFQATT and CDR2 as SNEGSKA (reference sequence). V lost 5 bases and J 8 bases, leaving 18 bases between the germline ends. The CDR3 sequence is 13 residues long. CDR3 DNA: TGCAGTGCTCCGAGACAGGTTTCACGCGGCTACACCTTC. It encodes CSAPRQVSRGYTF.

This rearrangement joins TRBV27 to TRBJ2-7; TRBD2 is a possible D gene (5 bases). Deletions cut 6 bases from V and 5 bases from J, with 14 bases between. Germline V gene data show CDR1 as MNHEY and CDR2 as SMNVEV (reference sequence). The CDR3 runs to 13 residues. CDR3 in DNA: TGTGCCAGCAGCCGGAGGAACGGCCACGAGCAGTACTTC. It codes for CASSRRNGHEQYF.

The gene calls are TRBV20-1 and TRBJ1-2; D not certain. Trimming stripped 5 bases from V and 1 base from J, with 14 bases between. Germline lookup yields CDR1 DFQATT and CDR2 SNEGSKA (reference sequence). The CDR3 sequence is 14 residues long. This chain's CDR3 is CSAPRSWHNYGYTF. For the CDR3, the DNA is TGCAGTGCTCCCCGTTCATGGCATAACTATGGCTACACCTTC.

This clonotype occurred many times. DNA of the CDR3: TGTGCCAGCAGTCACCCCCCGACAGATACGCAGTATTTT. Translated: CASSHPPTDTQYF. The rearrangement joins TRBV6-1 to TRBJ2-3; D is undetermined. This CDR3 region has 13 residues. Trimming stripped 5 bases from V and 3 bases from J, with 9 bases between. The germline CDR1 and CDR2 sequences are MNHNS and SASEGT.

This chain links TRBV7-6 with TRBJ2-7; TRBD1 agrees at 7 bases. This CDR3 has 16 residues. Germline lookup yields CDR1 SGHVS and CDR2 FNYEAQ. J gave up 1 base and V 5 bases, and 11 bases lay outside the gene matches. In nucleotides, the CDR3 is TGTGCCAGCAGCCCTGCCACCGGGACAGCTTCCTACGAGCAGTACTTC. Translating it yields CASSPATGTASYEQYF.

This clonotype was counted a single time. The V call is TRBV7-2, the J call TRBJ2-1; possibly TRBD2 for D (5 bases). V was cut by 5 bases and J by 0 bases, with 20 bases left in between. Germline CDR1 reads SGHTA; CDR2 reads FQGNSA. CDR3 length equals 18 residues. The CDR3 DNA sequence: TGTGCCAGCAGCGAATCTACCGAGCGGTTAAGCTCCTACAATGAGCAGTTCTTC. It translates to CASSESTERLSSYNEQFF.

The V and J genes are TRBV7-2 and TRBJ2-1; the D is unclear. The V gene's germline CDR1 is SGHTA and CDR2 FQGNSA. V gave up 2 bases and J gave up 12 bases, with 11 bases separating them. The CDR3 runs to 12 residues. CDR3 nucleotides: TGTGCCAGCAGCTTAAGCTCAGATACGCAGTTCTTC. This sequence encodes CASSLSSDTQFF.

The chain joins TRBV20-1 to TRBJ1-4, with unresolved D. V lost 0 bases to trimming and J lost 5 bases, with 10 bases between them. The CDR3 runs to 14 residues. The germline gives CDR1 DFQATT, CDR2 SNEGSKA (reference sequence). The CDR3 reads CSARDRTVNEKLFF. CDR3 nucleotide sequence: TGCAGTGCTAGAGATCGGACTGTGAATGAAAAACTGTTTTTT.

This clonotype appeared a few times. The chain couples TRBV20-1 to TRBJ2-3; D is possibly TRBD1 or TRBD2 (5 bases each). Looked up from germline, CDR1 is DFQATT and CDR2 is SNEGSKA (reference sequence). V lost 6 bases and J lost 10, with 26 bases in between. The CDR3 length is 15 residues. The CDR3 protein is CSARWGPSQQGAQYF. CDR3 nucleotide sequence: TGCAGTGCGAGGTGGGGACCGAGTCAGCAAGGTGCGCAGTATTTT.

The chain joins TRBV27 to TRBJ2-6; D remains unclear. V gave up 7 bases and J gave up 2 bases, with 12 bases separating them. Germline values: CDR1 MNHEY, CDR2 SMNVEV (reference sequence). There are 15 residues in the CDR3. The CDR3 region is CASTTMGAGANVLTF. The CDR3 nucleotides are TGTGCCAGCACCACGATGGGTGCTGGGGCCAACGTCCTGACTTTC.

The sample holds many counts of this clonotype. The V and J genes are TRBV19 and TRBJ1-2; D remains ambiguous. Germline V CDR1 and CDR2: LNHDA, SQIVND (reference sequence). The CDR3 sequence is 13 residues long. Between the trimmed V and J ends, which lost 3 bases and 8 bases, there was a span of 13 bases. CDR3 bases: TGTGCCAGTAGTATTGTGACCCATCGGGGCTACACCTTC. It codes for CASSIVTHRGYTF.

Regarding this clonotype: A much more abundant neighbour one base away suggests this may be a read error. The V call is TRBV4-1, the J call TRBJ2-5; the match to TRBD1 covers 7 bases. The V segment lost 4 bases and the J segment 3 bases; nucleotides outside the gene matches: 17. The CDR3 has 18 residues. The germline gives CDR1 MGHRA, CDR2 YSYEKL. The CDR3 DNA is TGCGCCAGCAGCCCCTTCCTGCTCGGACAGGTGAGAGAAGAGACCCAGTACTTC. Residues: CASSPFLLGQVREETQYF.

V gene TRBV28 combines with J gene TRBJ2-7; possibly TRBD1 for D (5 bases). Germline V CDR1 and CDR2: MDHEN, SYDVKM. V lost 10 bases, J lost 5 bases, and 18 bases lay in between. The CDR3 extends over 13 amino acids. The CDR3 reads CATRAISGDEQYF. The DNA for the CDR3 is TGTGCCACCAGGGCAATATCGGGCGACGAGCAGTACTTC.

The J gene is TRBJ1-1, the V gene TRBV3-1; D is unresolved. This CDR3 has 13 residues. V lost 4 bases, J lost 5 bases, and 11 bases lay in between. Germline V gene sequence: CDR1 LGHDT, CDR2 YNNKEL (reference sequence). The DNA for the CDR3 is TGTGCCAGCAGCCCAATTCCTGGGACTGAAGCTTTCTTT. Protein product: CASSPIPGTEAFF.

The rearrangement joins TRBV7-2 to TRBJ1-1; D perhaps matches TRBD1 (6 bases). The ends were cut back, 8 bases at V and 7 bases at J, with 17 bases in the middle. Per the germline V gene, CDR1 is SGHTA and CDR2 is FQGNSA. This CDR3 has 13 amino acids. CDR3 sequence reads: CASGHRDGGEAFF. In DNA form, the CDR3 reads TGTGCCAGCGGCCACAGGGATGGGGGTGAAGCTTTCTTT.

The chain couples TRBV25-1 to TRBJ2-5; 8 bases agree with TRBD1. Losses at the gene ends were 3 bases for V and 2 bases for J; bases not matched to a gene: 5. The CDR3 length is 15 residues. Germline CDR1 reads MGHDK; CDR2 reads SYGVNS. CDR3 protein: CASSDSGTGQETQYF. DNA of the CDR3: TGTGCCAGCAGTGACTCCGGGACAGGACAAGAGACCCAGTACTTC.

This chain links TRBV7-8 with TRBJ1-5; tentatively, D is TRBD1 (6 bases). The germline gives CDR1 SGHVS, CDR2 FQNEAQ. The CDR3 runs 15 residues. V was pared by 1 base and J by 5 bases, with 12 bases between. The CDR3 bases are TGTGCCAGCAGCTTAGGCCGGGACACCTATCAGCCCCAGCATTTT. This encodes CASSLGRDTYQPQHF.

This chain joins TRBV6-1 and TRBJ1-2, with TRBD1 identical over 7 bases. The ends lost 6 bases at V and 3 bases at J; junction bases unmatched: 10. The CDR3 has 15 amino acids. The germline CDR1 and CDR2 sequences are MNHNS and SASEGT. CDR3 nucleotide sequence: TGTGCCAGCAGCCGAGACAGGGAAGTTTACTATGGCTACACCTTC. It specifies CASSRDREVYYGYTF.

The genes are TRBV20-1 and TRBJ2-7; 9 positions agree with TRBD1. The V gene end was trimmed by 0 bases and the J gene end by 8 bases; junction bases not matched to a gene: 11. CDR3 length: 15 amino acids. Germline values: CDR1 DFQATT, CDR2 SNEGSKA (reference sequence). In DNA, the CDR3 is TGCAGTGCTAGAGATCCGGGACAGGGCAGCTTGAAGCAGTACTTC. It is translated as CSARDPGQGSLKQYF.

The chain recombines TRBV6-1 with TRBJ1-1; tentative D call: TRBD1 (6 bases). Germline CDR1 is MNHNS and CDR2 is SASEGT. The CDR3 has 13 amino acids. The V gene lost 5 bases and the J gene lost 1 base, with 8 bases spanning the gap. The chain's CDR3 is CASSQQGNTEAFF. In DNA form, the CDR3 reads TGTGCCAGCAGTCAACAGGGGAACACTGAAGCTTTCTTT.

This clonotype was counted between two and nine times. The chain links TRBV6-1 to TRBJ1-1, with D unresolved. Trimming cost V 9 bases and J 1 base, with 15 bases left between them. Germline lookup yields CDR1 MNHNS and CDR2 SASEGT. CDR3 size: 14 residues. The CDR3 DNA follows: TGTGCCAGTCTTCCCCAGACCTCGAACACTGAAGCTTTCTTT. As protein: CASLPQTSNTEAFF.

The CDR3: CASSPRVLAGELFF. The CDR3 bases are TGTGCCAGCAGCCCGAGAGTCCTAGCCGGGGAGCTGTTTTTT. The chain recombines TRBV7-2 with TRBJ2-2; D remains unclear. This CDR3 is 14 amino acids long. V lost 5 bases, J lost 6 bases, and 13 bases lay in between. CDR1 and CDR2 from the germline V gene are SGHTA and FQGNSA. Full variable domain (remainder filled in from reference TRBV7-2 and TRBJ2-2): GAGVSQSPSNKVTEKGKDVELRCDPISGHTALYWYRQSLGQGLEFLIYFQGNSAPDKSGLPSDRFSAERTGGSVSTLTIQRTQQEDSAVYLCASSPRVLAGELFFGEGSRLTVL.

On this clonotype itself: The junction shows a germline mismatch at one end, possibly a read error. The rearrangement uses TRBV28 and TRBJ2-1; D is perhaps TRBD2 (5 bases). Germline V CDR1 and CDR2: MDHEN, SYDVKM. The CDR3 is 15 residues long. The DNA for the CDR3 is TGTGCCAGCAGTCCCGTTGATAGGAGCGGCAATGAGAAGTTCTTC. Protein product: CASSPVDRSGNEKFF. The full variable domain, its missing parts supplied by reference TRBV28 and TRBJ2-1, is DVKVTQSSRYLVKRTGEKVFLECVQDMDHENMFWYRQDPGLGLRLIYFSYDVKMKEKGDIPEGYSVSREKKERFSLILESASTNQTSMYLCASSPVDRSGNEKFFGPGTRLTVL.

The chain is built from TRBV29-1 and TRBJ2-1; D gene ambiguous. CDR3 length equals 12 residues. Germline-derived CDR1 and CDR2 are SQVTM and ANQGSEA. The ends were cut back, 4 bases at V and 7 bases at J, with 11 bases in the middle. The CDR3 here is CSVVPVGNEQFF. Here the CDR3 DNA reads TGCAGCGTTGTTCCGGTTGGGAATGAGCAGTTCTTC.

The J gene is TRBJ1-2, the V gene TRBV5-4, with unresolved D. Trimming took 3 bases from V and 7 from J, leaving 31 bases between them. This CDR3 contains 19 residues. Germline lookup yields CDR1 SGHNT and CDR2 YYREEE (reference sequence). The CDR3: CASSYLASLGGQAYLGYTF. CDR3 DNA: TGTGCCAGCAGCTACTTGGCAAGCTTGGGAGGTCAGGCCTATCTTGGCTACACCTTC.

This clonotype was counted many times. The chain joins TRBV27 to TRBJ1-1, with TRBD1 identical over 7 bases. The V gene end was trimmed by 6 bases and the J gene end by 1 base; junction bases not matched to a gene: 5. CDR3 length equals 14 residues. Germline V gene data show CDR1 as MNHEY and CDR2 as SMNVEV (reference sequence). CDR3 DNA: TGTGCCAGCAGACCGGGACAGAAGAACACTGAAGCTTTCTTT. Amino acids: CASRPGQKNTEAFF.

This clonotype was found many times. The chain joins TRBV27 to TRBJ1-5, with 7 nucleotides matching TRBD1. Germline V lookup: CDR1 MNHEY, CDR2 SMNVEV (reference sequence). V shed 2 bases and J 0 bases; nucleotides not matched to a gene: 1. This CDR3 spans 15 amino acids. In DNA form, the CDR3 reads TGTGCCAGCAGTTTACAGGGGGATAGCAATCAGCCCCAGCATTTT. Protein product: CASSLQGDSNQPQHF.